This T cell receptor beta chain comes out of a study of early T cells in non-severe SARS-CoV-2 infection. Study-wide background: Sequencing of bulk RNA from unsorted whole blood was done, without chain pairing.

Germline V lookup: CDR1 MDHEN, CDR2 SYDVKM. The CDR3 is 16 amino acids. Trimming stripped 5 bases from V and 0 bases from J, with 13 bases between. The library protocol tagged individual cDNA molecules with unique molecular identifiers. One entry per CDR3 protein results from TCRdb running MiXCR on the 5' RACE reads. This table has about 60,000 distinct CDR3 sequences, around 9.9% appearing once. Details on this clonotype: Its target is unknown.

Study-level points and caveats: VDJdb-based matching was biased toward anti-spike CD8 responses and missed private and CD4 specificities.

V is TRBV28 and J is TRBJ2-2, with D maybe TRBD1 (6 bases). This receptor was obtained from an adult who was a healthcare worker with PCR-confirmed SARS-CoV-2 infection or an uninfected control (not recorded which). Sequenced material: whole blood. In DNA, the CDR3 is TGTGCCAGCAGTGGGGGCTGGGGCGCGAACACCGGGGAGCTGTTTTTT. Translating gives CASSGGWGANTGELFF.